This T cell receptor (beta chain) comes out of a study of CD8 T cells in Susac syndrome (dated by TCRdb to about 2019). For context, the study as a whole: Whether CD8+ T cell activation and differentiation in Susac syndrome was antigen driven was tested using repertoire sequencing. Overall study outcomes, separate from this receptor: The study acknowledged that relatively few individuals were included in the TCR sequencing and HLA analysis.

RNA was extracted with the RNeasy kit and roughly 0.5 to 1 ug was reverse transcribed using random hexamers. The immunoSEQ multiplex PCR assay, covering 54 Vbeta and 13 Jbeta segments, was used to amplify TCR beta CDR3 regions. PCR amplification bias was corrected using a synthetic template baseline for primer optimization and computational correction. The published analysis was carried out like this. Reads were annotated to V, D and J genes according to IMGT and were analyzed with immunoSEQ Analyzer, with only productive sequences retained. Clonality was calculated as one minus the Shannon entropy normalized by log2 of the number of productive unique sequences. Public and private clones were assessed among the 100 most prevalent clones of each patient and control. Susac-specific clones were defined as absent from healthy and MS cohorts, 850 to 1,300 published viral clones and other ImmuneACCESS disease sequences. In-frame beta chains were kept once TCRdb had trimmed the public reads at Q25 with fastp and called clones with MiXCR. All rows with the same CDR3 protein become a single entry with the most common DNA and genes. TCRdb's processing, not the authors', yielded these V and J calls. In all, the sample holds roughly 170,000 distinct CDR3 sequences, and roughly 92% of those were seen once. The ten largest make up roughly 0.094% of the sample.

Peripheral blood CD8+ and CD4+ T cells from healthy donors, Susac syndrome patients and multiple sclerosis patients were profiled using high-throughput TCR beta sequencing. Multiple sclerosis controls were treatment-naive patients with stable or active relapsing-remitting disease fulfilling revised McDonald criteria. Bulk CD8+ and CD4+ T cells were purified magnetically by negative isolation, whereas CD8+ TEMRA cells were enriched by FACS. Blood was collected in EDTA tubes and processed within 24 hours, with PBMCs isolated through density gradient centrifugation. PBMCs destined for TCR sequencing were cryopreserved in liquid nitrogen and later thawed in a 37 °C water bath. A purity of at least 90% was achieved for sorted or isolated CD4+, CD8+ and CD8+ TEMRA cells. The CDR3 runs 15 amino acids, cysteine and phenylalanine included. The DNA shown is the 45-base CDR3, in frame from base 1. For CDR1 and CDR2, the germline V gene lists SNHLY and FYNNEI. The junction shows trimming of 3 bases on V and 3 bases on J, plus 14 bases between the germline ends.

Regarding this clonotype: No antigen is known for it. Base qualities are missing; no much larger clone stands one base away.

This sequence uses TRBV2 and TRBJ1-2; TRBD1 is a possible D gene, resting on 5 matching bases. The TCR was taken from a human donor with multiple sclerosis. The sample consisted of CD4+ T cells from PBMCs. Here the CDR3 is given as CASSDGVGQHYGYTF. At the DNA level, the sequence is TGTGCCAGCAGTGATGGGGTGGGGCAGCACTATGGCTACACCTTC.